These 10 T cell receptor beta chains were sequenced from one sample in a study of blood T cell repertoires in COVID-19. The table came from immunoSEQ multiplex PCR; TCRdb's copy has only in-frame clones and leaves some out. This table holds just under 45,000 clones, around nine tenths found once. The specimen sequenced was peripheral blood. These receptor sequences come from a middle-aged woman with acute or convalescent COVID-19.

This sequence joins TRBV21-1 and TRBJ2-7; the D call in the table, TRBD1, was not verified against the DNA. TRBV21-1 is deemed a pseudogene. The CDR3 is 23 residues long. In nucleotides, the CDR3 is TGTGCCAGCAGCAACTCTTCACCGGACATTACGGAAACACTACCGAAGAGCTCCTACGAGCAGTACTTC. Encoded protein: CASSNSSPDITETLPKSSYEQYF.

The chain joins TRBV5-4 to TRBJ2-6; the D gene is possibly TRBD1 (6 bases). Between the trimmed V and J ends, which lost 4 bases and 0 bases, there was a span of 23 bases. The germline V gene encodes CDR1 SGHNT and CDR2 YYREEE (reference sequence). The CDR3 contains 20 residues. CDR3 nucleotides: TGTGCCAGCAGCAGGACCCTGTTGACAGGTCAAAGCTCTGGGGCCAACGTCCTGACTTTC. It is translated as CASSRTLLTGQSSGANVLTF.

The V call is TRBV5-5, the J call TRBJ1-2; D unclear. The CDR3 length is 13 residues. The ends were cut back, 4 bases at V and 2 bases at J, with 9 bases in the middle. The germline CDR1 and CDR2 sequences are SGHKS and YYEKEE (reference sequence). The CDR3 region is CASSLTVNYGYTF. The CDR3 region has the DNA TGTGCCAGCAGCCTAACAGTGAACTATGGCTACACCTTC.

This sequence joins TRBV7-2 and TRBJ1-1, with TRBD1 matching 7 bases. This CDR3 contains 14 residues. CDR1 SGHTA and CDR2 FQGNSA come from the germline V gene. Trimming cost V 5 bases and J 7 bases; bases outside gene matches: 10. The CDR3 DNA follows: TGTGCCAGCAGCCAGAGCTCTCGACAGGGTGAAGCTTTCTTT. Protein product: CASSQSSRQGEAFF.

This clone came up a few times. The chain links TRBV19 to TRBJ1-1; D is perhaps TRBD1 (6 bases). Trimming stripped 6 bases from V and 1 base from J, with 24 bases between. Germline V gives CDR1 LNHDA, CDR2 SQIVND (reference sequence). The CDR3 is made up of 18 amino acids. CDR3 in amino acids: CASRGLGREPRGNTEAFF. CDR3 DNA: TGTGCCAGTAGAGGGCTCGGACGGGAACCCAGGGGGAACACTGAAGCTTTCTTT.

V gene TRBV18 combines with J gene TRBJ2-3; TRBD2 might be the D (5 bases). The germline V gene encodes CDR1 KGHSH and CDR2 LQKENI. The CDR3 contains 15 residues. Trimming removed 6 bases at V and 2 bases at J, with 15 bases between. CDR3 residues: CASSRERTLTDTQYF. In nucleotides, the CDR3 is TGTGCCAGCTCCCGAGAGCGGACTCTCACAGATACGCAGTATTTT. Using reference TRBV18 and TRBJ2-3 for the parts outside the CDR3, the full variable domain is NAGVMQNPRHLVRRRGQEARLRCSPMKGHSHVYWYRQLPEEGLKFMVYLQKENIIDESGMPKERFSAEFPKEGPSILRIQQVVRGDSAAYFCASSRERTLTDTQYFGPGTRLTVL.

V and J are TRBV7-3 and TRBJ2-1, with 11 nucleotides matching TRBD2. Looked up from germline, CDR1 is SGHTA and CDR2 is FQGTGA. There are 15 residues in the CDR3. Trimming cost V 4 bases and J 5 bases; bases outside gene matches: 4. CDR3 in amino acids: CASSSLAGGDNEQFF. The CDR3 nucleotides are TGTGCCAGCAGCTCTCTAGCGGGGGGAGACAATGAGCAGTTCTTC.

The chain combines TRBV27 with TRBJ1-5, with D perhaps TRBD1 (5 bases). The CDR3 is 13 residues long. The germline gives CDR1 MNHEY, CDR2 SMNVEV (reference sequence). The V end lost 2 bases, the J end lost 4 bases, and 6 bases lay between the germline ends. CDR3: CASSLQGNQPQHF. The CDR3 coding sequence is TGTGCCAGCAGTTTACAGGGTAATCAGCCCCAGCATTTT.

The chain is built from TRBV10-1 and TRBJ2-2; 7 bases align to TRBD1. CDR3 length: 14 residues. Germline trimming cut 6 bases from V and 0 bases from J; bases unmatched to any gene: 1. Germline-derived CDR1 and CDR2 are WNHNN and SYGVQD (reference sequence). This CDR3 reads CASRGQPNTGELFF. The CDR3, as DNA: TGCGCCAGCAGGGGACAGCCGAACACCGGGGAGCTGTTTTTT.

This chain connects TRBV5-1 to TRBJ2-1; TRBD1 is a possible D gene (6 bases). Germline-derived CDR1 and CDR2 are SGHRS and YFSETQ. The CDR3 is made up of 15 amino acids. Trimming removed 3 bases from V and 10 bases from J, with 20 bases in between. This CDR3 reads CASSWNRDDEREQFF. As DNA, the CDR3 is TGCGCCAGCAGCTGGAACAGGGACGATGAAAGAGAGCAGTTCTTC.